This TCR beta chain was recorded in a study of T-cell reconstitution after alpha-beta-depleted transplantation in children. Study-wide points: Some patients owed their high day-60 TCRbeta diversity to surviving recipient T cells and thymic progenitors.

The CDR3 loop spans 17 amino acids. With 0 bases clipped from V and 2 bases from J, the junction kept 7 bases outside the gene matches. Looked up from germline, CDR1 is DFQATT and CDR2 is SNEGSKA (reference sequence). This clonotype was recorded at least ten times. Its antigen remains unidentified. For TCRbeta, the library was prepared with unique molecular identifiers. A single record per CDR3 protein comes from TCRdb applying MiXCR to the PCR reads. Of under 250,000 distinct CDR3 sequences in the sample, about 15% were seen once. Sequencing was performed on PBMCs, mostly from graft donor cells, taken 360 days after TCRalphabeta/CD19-depleted stem cell transplant. V and J are TRBV20-1 and TRBJ1-6, with TRBD1 identical over 7 bases. The clonotype comes from a male patient aged 2-15 years who had a stem cell transplant for acute lymphoblastic leukemia, so the T cells may come from the graft donor. The CDR3 bases are TGCAGTGCTAGAGATTCAGGGGGACTGGCCTATAATTCACCCCTCCACTTT. Translated: CSARDSGGLAYNSPLHF.